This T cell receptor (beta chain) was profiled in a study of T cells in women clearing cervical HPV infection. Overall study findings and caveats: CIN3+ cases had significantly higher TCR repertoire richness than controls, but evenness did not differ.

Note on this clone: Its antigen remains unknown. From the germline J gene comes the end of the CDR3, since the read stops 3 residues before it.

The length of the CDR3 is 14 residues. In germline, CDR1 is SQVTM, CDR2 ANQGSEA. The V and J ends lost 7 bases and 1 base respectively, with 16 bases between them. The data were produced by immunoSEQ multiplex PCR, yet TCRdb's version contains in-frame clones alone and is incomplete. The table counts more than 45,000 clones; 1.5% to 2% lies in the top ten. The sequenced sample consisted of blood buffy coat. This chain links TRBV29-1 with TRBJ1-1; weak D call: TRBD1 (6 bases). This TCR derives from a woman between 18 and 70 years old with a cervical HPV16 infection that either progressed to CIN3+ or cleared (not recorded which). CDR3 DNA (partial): TGCAGCGGTAGAATACAGGGCAGGAACACTGAA. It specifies CSGRIQGRNTE. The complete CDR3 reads CSGRIQGRNTEAFF. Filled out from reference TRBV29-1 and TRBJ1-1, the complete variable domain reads SAVISQKPSRDICQRGTSLTIQCQVDSQVTMMFWYRQQPGQSLTLIATANQGSEATYESGFVIDKFPISRPNLTFSTLTVSNMSPEDSSIYLCSGRIQGRNTEAFFGQGTRLTVV.